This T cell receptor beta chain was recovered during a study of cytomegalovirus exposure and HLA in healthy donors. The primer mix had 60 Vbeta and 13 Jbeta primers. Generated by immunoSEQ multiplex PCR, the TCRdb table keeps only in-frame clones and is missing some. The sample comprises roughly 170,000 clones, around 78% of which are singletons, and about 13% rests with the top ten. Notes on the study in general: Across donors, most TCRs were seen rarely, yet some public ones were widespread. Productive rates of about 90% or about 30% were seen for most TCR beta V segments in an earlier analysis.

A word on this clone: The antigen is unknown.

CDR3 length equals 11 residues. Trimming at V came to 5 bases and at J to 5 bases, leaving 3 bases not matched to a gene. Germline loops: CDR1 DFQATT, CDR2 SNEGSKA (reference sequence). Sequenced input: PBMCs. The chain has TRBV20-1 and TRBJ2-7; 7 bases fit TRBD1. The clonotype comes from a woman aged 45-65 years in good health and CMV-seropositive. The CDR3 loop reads CSAYRGNEQYF. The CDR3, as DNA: TGCAGTGCTTACAGGGGAAACGAGCAGTACTTC.